This T cell receptor beta chain was profiled in a study of T-cell memory formation after mild COVID-19. This clonotype has only a few counts. TCRdb redid the calling of the 5' RACE reads with MiXCR, one entry per CDR3 protein. The table records 300,000 or so distinct CDR3 sequences, approximately 15% of them present only once. The CDR3 spans 14 residues. V was shortened by 2 bases and J by 8 bases, with 15 bases between the two germline ends. The origin of this receptor is a young man who had mild COVID-19 (a few samples of this study predate the infection). Cell type and time point are not known. Sequencing input: PBMCs or a T cell subset sorted from them (not recorded which). This rearrangement joins TRBV12-3 or TRBV12-4 to TRBJ1-1, with D uncertain. The CDR3 sequence: CASSLTNSLLEAFF. The CDR3 coding sequence is TGTGCCAGCAGTTTAACCAACTCGCTGCTCGAAGCTTTCTTT.